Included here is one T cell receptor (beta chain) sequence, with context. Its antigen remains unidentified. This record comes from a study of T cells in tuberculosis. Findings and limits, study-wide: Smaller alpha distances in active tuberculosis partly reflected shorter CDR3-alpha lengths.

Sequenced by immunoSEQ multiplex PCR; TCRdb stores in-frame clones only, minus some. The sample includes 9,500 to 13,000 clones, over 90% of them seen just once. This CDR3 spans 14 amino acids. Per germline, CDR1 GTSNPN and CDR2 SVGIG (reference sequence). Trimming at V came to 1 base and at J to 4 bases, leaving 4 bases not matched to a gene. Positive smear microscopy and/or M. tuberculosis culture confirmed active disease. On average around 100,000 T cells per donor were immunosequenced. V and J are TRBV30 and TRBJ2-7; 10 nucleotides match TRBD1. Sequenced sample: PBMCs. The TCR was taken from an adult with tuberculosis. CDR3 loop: CAWSAGQGEYEQYF. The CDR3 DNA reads TGTGCCTGGAGTGCAGGACAGGGGGAATACGAGCAGTACTTC. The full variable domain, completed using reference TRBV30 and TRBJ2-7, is SQTIHQWPATLVQPVGSPLSLECTVEGTSNPNLYWYRQAAGRGLQLLFYSVGIGQISSEVPQNLSASRPQDRQFILSSKKLLLSDSGFYLCAWSAGQGEYEQYFGPGTRLTVT.